This entry describes one T cell receptor (beta chain). Its cognate antigen is unknown. This sample was taken from a study of OX40 agonist ivuxolimab in advanced cancers. For the study at large: Treatment received earlier with anti-PD-1, anti-PD-L1 or anti-CTLA-4 agents was allowed, and 40% had some. In three patients, partial responses were observed, one with hepatocellular carcinoma and two with cutaneous melanoma. Notes on the study in general: Partial responders dosed at 0.1-3.0 mg/kg displayed clonal expansion ranking among the lowest.

Profiling relied on immunoSEQ multiplex PCR, and the TCRdb table lists in-frame clones only, not all of them. Of some 140,000 clones listed, 93% are singletons. This CDR3 contains 14 residues. In germline, CDR1 is MNHEY, CDR2 SMNVEV (reference sequence). V was pared by 3 bases and J by 4 bases, with 10 bases between. The TCR originated in an adult with an advanced solid tumor such as melanoma, head and neck, liver or kidney cancer. The V call is TRBV27, the J call TRBJ1-5, with D unclear. The starting material was CD4+ or CD8+ T cells sorted from blood, obtained in a trial of the OX40 agonist ivuxolimab. The CDR3 spells CASSFRGRNQPQHF. The CDR3 nucleotides are TGTGCCAGCAGTTTCCGGGGTCGGAATCAGCCCCAGCATTTT.